This entry lists 20 T cell receptor beta chains sequenced from one sample in a study of shared clonotypes between healthy human individuals. The repertoire was sequenced with immunoSEQ multiplex PCR; TCRdb's copy has only in-frame clones and lacks some. Here the sample spans around 690,000 clones, 90% being singletons. Sequencing was done on a sample of memory CD8+ T cells from PBMCs. Stated subset: CD45RO+ cells pooled with CCR7-negative TemRA cells. These receptors originate from a man younger than 35 in good health. Some clones in this sample may be carry-over from other donors' samples.

This chain connects TRBV7-2 to TRBJ2-7; 9 nucleotides align to TRBD1. Germline V gene sequence: CDR1 SGHTA, CDR2 FQGNSA. This CDR3 contains 14 residues. Trimming removed 3 bases from V and 6 bases from J; junction bases left unmatched: 6. This CDR3 reads CASSFRDRVPEQYF. The CDR3 DNA is TGTGCCAGCAGCTTCCGGGACAGGGTACCCGAGCAGTACTTC.

The chain links TRBV28 to TRBJ2-7, with 7 bases matching TRBD2. The CDR3 extends over 13 amino acids. Trimming at V came to 4 bases and at J to 7 bases, leaving 7 bases not matched to a gene. The germline V gene has CDR1 MDHEN and CDR2 SYDVKM. Here the CDR3 DNA reads TGTGCCAGCAGTTATGCGGGAGTTCGGGAGCAGTACTTC. Amino acids: CASSYAGVREQYF. Combining the CDR3 with reference TRBV28 and TRBJ2-7 gives the whole variable domain DVKVTQSSRYLVKRTGEKVFLECVQDMDHENMFWYRQDPGLGLRLIYFSYDVKMKEKGDIPEGYSVSREKKERFSLILESASTNQTSMYLCASSYAGVREQYFGPGTRLTVT.

A remark on this clone: One end of the junction is discordant with germline, which a read error may explain. The chain is built from TRBV4-1 and TRBJ1-1, with D maybe TRBD1 (6 bases). CDR3 size: 14 residues. In germline, CDR1 is MGHRA, CDR2 YSYEKL. The CDR3 region has the DNA TGCGCCGGCAGCCAAGGCACAGGGTTAACTGAAGCTTTCTTT. It yields the protein CAGSQGTGLTEAFF.

The chain links TRBV5-4 to TRBJ2-1, with a tentative D call TRBD2 (6 bases). The germline V gene has CDR1 SGHNT and CDR2 YYREEE (reference sequence). V was clipped by 0 bases and J by 9 bases, with 10 bases between them. CDR3 size: 13 residues. CDR3 sequence (DNA): TGTGCCAGCAGCTTGGGAGGGACTTCTGAGCAGTTCTTC. It encodes CASSLGGTSEQFF.

This chain links TRBV6-1 with TRBJ2-1, with D uncertain. CDR3 length: 15 residues. V gave up 6 bases and J gave up 2 bases, with 14 bases separating them. The germline V gene encodes CDR1 MNHNS and CDR2 SASEGT. CDR3 sequence: CASRIAIGAYNEQFF. DNA for the CDR3: TGTGCCAGCAGGATCGCGATAGGTGCCTACAATGAGCAGTTCTTC.

The chain has TRBV7-9 and TRBJ2-5; D not certain. Germline V gives CDR1 SEHNR, CDR2 FQNEAQ (reference sequence). The CDR3 is 11 amino acids. V lost 2 bases to trimming and J lost 10 bases, with 8 bases between them. The CDR3 DNA is TGTGCCAGCAGCTTACAGCCCATCCAGTACTTC. Translation gives CASSLQPIQYF.

The sample holds a few counts of this clone. The V gene is TRBV27, the J gene TRBJ2-3; D uncertain. Trimming removed 8 bases from V and 6 bases from J, with 9 bases in between. The CDR3 extends over 11 amino acids. CDR1 and CDR2 (germline): MNHEY, SMNVEV (reference sequence). The CDR3 DNA sequence: TGTGCCAGCGGGGTCCGGGATACGCAGTATTTT. It yields the protein CASGVRDTQYF.

V is TRBV6-5 and J is TRBJ1-2; D is unresolved. V was pared by 3 bases and J by 3 bases, with 8 bases between. The CDR3 is 13 amino acids. CDR1 is MNHEY, CDR2 SVGAGI, per germline. The CDR3 protein is CASSYGVDYGYTF. The CDR3 DNA reads as TGTGCCAGCAGTTATGGGGTAGACTATGGCTACACCTTC.

As DNA, the CDR3 is TGCGCCAGCAGCGATCACGCCCGCACATTCGATGAGCAGTTCTTC. It translates to CASSDHARTFDEQFF. The chain joins TRBV4-1 to TRBJ2-1, with D unclear. CDR1 is MGHRA, CDR2 YSYEKL, per germline. The CDR3 length is 15 residues. Trimming left V 5 bases short and J 8 bases short, with 19 bases between.

The V and J genes are TRBV7-9 and TRBJ2-3; 10 bases match TRBD2. Germline V gene data show CDR1 as SEHNR and CDR2 as FQNEAQ (reference sequence). The CDR3 is 16 amino acids. The junction had 7 bases not matched to a gene; V was cut back by 5 bases and J by 2 bases. In nucleotides, the CDR3 is TGTGCCAGCAGCACACTCGGGACTAGCGTCACAGATACGCAGTATTTT. It encodes CASSTLGTSVTDTQYF. The variable domain in full, completed from reference TRBV7-9 and TRBJ2-3, reads DTGVSQNPRHKITKRGQNVTFRCDPISEHNRLYWYRQTLGQGPEFLTYFQNEAQLEKSRLLSDRFSAERPKGSFSTLEIQRTEQGDSAMYLCASSTLGTSVTDTQYFGPGTRLTVL.

V is TRBV9 and J is TRBJ2-1, with D tentatively TRBD2 (6 bases). The germline V gene encodes CDR1 SGDLS and CDR2 YYNGEE. The CDR3 is made up of 16 amino acids. With 2 bases removed from V and 2 bases from J, the gap between germline ends came to 14 bases. This chain's CDR3 is CASSVGFGGTYNEQFF. The CDR3 DNA sequence: TGTGCCAGCAGCGTGGGGTTTGGCGGGACCTACAATGAGCAGTTCTTC.

The genes are TRBV27 and TRBJ1-1; tentative D call: TRBD1 (6 bases). Germline V gene sequence: CDR1 MNHEY, CDR2 SMNVEV (reference sequence). The CDR3 consists of 16 residues. Between the trimmed V and J ends, which lost 2 bases and 0 bases, there was a span of 13 bases. DNA of the CDR3: TGTGCCAGCAGTTTAAGTTTGGGGGGCCTGAACACTGAAGCTTTCTTT. Protein sequence: CASSLSLGGLNTEAFF.

This chain joins TRBV5-4 and TRBJ1-3; D is unclear. The CDR3 runs 13 residues. Looked up from germline, CDR1 is SGHNT and CDR2 is YYREEE (reference sequence). Trimming pared 4 bases from V and 2 bases from J, leaving 7 bases between. The CDR3 coding sequence is TGTGCCAGCAGCCCGAGAACTGGAAACACCATATATTTT. It translates to CASSPRTGNTIYF.

This chain connects TRBV5-4 to TRBJ1-2; D is undetermined. V was pared by 2 bases and J by 6 bases, with 17 bases between. The germline gives CDR1 SGHNT, CDR2 YYREEE (reference sequence). This CDR3 spans 15 amino acids. This chain's CDR3 is CASSFSLRDLDGYTF. The CDR3 DNA reads as TGTGCCAGCAGCTTCTCTTTGAGGGATTTGGATGGCTACACCTTC.

This chain connects TRBV7-9 to TRBJ2-1; 16 bases are shared with TRBD2. J gave up 9 bases and V 0 bases, and 11 bases lay outside the gene matches. Germline V CDR1 and CDR2: SEHNR, FQNEAQ (reference sequence). The length of the CDR3 is 19 residues. The chain's CDR3 is CASSLAGTSGRAVVGEQFF. In DNA form, the CDR3 reads TGTGCCAGCAGCTTAGCGGGGACTAGCGGGAGGGCAGTAGTTGGTGAGCAGTTCTTC.

This chain joins TRBV2 and TRBJ2-1; D perhaps matches TRBD1 (5 bases). Germline lookup yields CDR1 SNHLY and CDR2 FYNNEI. Trimming shortened V by 10 bases and J by 8 bases, and 27 bases separated the two germline ends. This CDR3 contains 16 residues. The CDR3 region is CAKSSRQSLNFDEQFF. As DNA, the CDR3 is TGTGCCAAATCCTCGCGACAGAGCCTTAACTTTGATGAGCAGTTCTTC.

The gene calls are TRBV19 and TRBJ1-2; perhaps TRBD1 as D (6 bases). The ends were cut back, 1 base at V and 1 base at J, with 13 bases in the middle. The CDR3 length is 16 residues. Germline-derived CDR1 and CDR2 are LNHDA and SQIVND (reference sequence). The CDR3 DNA reads TGTGCCAGTAGTATAGTCCGGGACACCCTTAACTATGGCTACACCTTC. This translates into CASSIVRDTLNYGYTF.

This rearrangement joins TRBV4-1 to TRBJ2-3; D unresolved. The V and J ends lost 1 base and 0 bases respectively, with 11 bases between them. This CDR3 region has 16 residues. In germline, CDR1 is MGHRA, CDR2 YSYEKL. The CDR3 region has the DNA TGCGCCAGCAGCCAAGTCAGACTCACTAGCACAGATACGCAGTATTTT. It specifies CASSQVRLTSTDTQYF.

The chain couples TRBV7-8 to TRBJ1-1; D perhaps matches TRBD1 (5 bases). The V and J ends lost 5 bases and 0 bases respectively, with 13 bases between them. CDR1 is SGHVS and CDR2 is FQNEAQ in the germline V gene. This CDR3 comprises 15 residues. The CDR3 region has the DNA TGTGCCAGCAGCCGTTGGGGGGTTATGAACACTGAAGCTTTCTTT. It specifies CASSRWGVMNTEAFF. Based on the CDR3 plus reference TRBV7-8 and TRBJ1-1, the full variable domain is GAGVSQSPRYKVAKRGQDVALRCDPISGHVSLFWYQQALGQGPEFLTYFQNEAQLDKSGLPSDRFFAERPEGSVSTLKIQRTQQEDSAVYLCASSRWGVMNTEAFFGQGTRLTVV.

The gene calls are TRBV13 and TRBJ2-3; 8 bases are a match to TRBD2. Germline lookup yields CDR1 PRHDT and CDR2 FYEKMQ (reference sequence). CDR3 length: 18 amino acids. The V gene end was trimmed by 4 bases and the J gene end by 0 bases; junction bases not matched to a gene: 12. The CDR3 nucleotides are TGTGCCAGCAGCTCCGGTCGGCTGGCTAGCGGGAGCACAGATACGCAGTATTTT. Encoded protein: CASSSGRLASGSTDTQYF.